The rows below give T cell receptor beta chains drawn from one sample of a study of T cell responses to AZD1222 COVID-19 vaccine. Measured with immunoSEQ multiplex PCR; TCRdb has only the in-frame clones, and not every one. The data show approximately 190,000 clones, approximately 92% seen once. Sequenced here: peripheral blood, sampled on day 0 of AZD1222 vaccination. The source of these receptors is an adult in good health. CDR3s include the opening cysteine and the closing phenylalanine or tryptophan. Each record gives: clone size, J gene, D gene, V gene, CDR3 protein, CDR3 DNA. D genes are given only for firm matches. Size values are once, few and many counts, or a class for expanded clones, and some rows have none.

>-|TRBJ1-1|-|TRBV28
CASSFPRGSSTEAFF
TGTGCCAGCAGTTTCCCGAGGGGATCTAGCACTGAAGCTTTCTTT
>-|TRBJ1-6|-|TRBV7-2
CASSLWGGNSPLHF
TGTGCCAGCAGCTTATGGGGTGGAAATTCACCCCTCCACTTT
>once|TRBJ1-3|-|TRBV13
CASSLAGNTIYF
TGTGCCAGCAGCTTAGCGGGAAACACCATATATTTT
>-|TRBJ2-1|-|TRBV7-2
CASSPRRGTNEQFF
TGTGCCAGCAGCCCTCGAAGGGGCACAAATGAGCAGTTCTTC
>-|TRBJ1-1|-|TRBV7-9
CASSHTSGGPRAFF
TGTGCCAGCAGCCATACCTCAGGCGGGCCGAGAGCTTTCTTT
>-|TRBJ1-1|TRBD1|TRBV10-3
CAIRTGAMNTEAFF
TGTGCCATCAGGACAGGGGCCATGAACACTGAAGCTTTCTTT
>-|TRBJ1-1|-|TRBV20-1
CSASIYSLFSPNTEAFF
TGCAGTGCTAGTATTTACAGCCTTTTTAGCCCGAACACTGAAGCTTTCTTT
>-|TRBJ1-6|-|TRBV29-1
CSVGSGASNSPLHF
TGCAGCGTTGGATCGGGGGCCTCTAATTCACCCCTCCACTTT
>once|TRBJ2-7|TRBD1|TRBV27
CASSSETGGTYEQYF
TGTGCCAGCAGTTCAGAGACAGGGGGAACCTACGAGCAGTACTTC
>-|TRBJ2-3|-|TRBV7-2
CASSLALLTSTDTQYF
TGTGCCAGCAGCTTAGCGCTTCTAACTAGCACAGATACGCAGTATTTT
>-|TRBJ2-1|TRBD1|TRBV27
CASGRQGASSNEQFF
TGTGCCAGCGGGAGACAGGGGGCATCTTCCAATGAGCAGTTCTTC
>-|TRBJ2-5|TRBD2|TRBV7-2
CASSFRRGETQYF
TGTGCCAGCAGCTTTCGGCGGGGGGAGACCCAGTACTTC
>-|TRBJ2-7|-|TRBV7-2
CASSPSAGKGYF
TGTGCCAGCAGCCCCAGCGCAGGGAAGGGGTACTTC
>-|TRBJ2-1|-|TRBV5-1
CASSLGGENEQFF
TGCGCCAGCAGCTTGGGAGGGGAGAATGAGCAGTTCTTC
>-|TRBJ2-3|TRBD2|TRBV5-1
CASSIPLAGGADTQYF
TGCGCCAGCAGCATCCCACTAGCGGGGGGTGCAGATACGCAGTATTTT
>-|TRBJ2-3|-|TRBV3-1/TRBV3-2
CASSQSGSTDTQYF
TGTGCCAGCAGCCAATCAGGGAGCACAGATACGCAGTATTTT
>-|TRBJ2-1|TRBD2|TRBV3-1/TRBV3-2
CASSPRGGSNEQFF
TGTGCCAGCAGCCCGCGGGGGGGGAGCAATGAGCAGTTCTTC
>few|TRBJ1-1|-|TRBV11-2
CASSLDPGAGAFF
TGTGCCAGCAGCTTAGATCCGGGCGCAGGAGCTTTCTTT
>-|TRBJ1-3|-|TRBV7-6
CASSLAELSGNTIYF
TGTGCCAGCAGCTTAGCGGAACTCTCTGGAAACACCATATATTTT
>-|TRBJ1-2|-|TRBV27
CASSEQGRVYGYTF
TGTGCCAGCAGTGAACAGGGTAGGGTCTATGGCTACACCTTC
>-|TRBJ2-2|-|TRBV5-4
CASSLSGRRTGELFF
TGTGCCAGCAGCTTGTCCGGGCGGAGAACCGGGGAGCTGTTTTTT
>-|TRBJ1-3|TRBD1|TRBV9
CASSESHRSRGHGSGNTIYF
TGTGCCAGCAGCGAGTCCCACCGTTCCAGGGGGCATGGTTCTGGAAACACCATATATTTT
>-|TRBJ1-4|-|TRBV7-3
CASSLTGEANEKLFF
TGTGCCAGCAGCTTAACAGGGGAGGCTAATGAAAAACTGTTTTTT
>-|TRBJ2-5|TRBD2|TRBV5-6
CASSLPGGFGETQYF
TGTGCCAGCAGCCTGCCGGGAGGCTTCGGGGAGACCCAGTACTTC
>-|TRBJ2-3|TRBD2|TRBV28
CASSPGGGGRADTQYF
TGTGCCAGCAGTCCCGGGGGGGGTGGCAGGGCAGATACGCAGTATTTT
>-|TRBJ2-5|-|TRBV27
CASSTRGDETQYF
TGTGCCAGCAGTACCAGAGGGGATGAGACCCAGTACTTC
>-|TRBJ2-3|-|TRBV5-4
CASSLGPGGVTDTQYF
TGTGCCAGCAGCTTGGGTCCAGGGGGGGTAACAGATACGCAGTATTTT
>-|TRBJ1-6|-|TRBV6-6
CASAPGRRPLHF
TGTGCCAGCGCTCCCGGCCGGCGGCCCCTCCACTTT
>-|TRBJ1-5|-|TRBV5-1
CASSFLILTRPTNQPQHF
TGCGCCAGCAGCTTTCTCATCTTAACCAGGCCAACAAATCAGCCCCAGCATTTT
>-|TRBJ2-6|-|TRBV28
CASSPSAGANVLTF
TGTGCCAGCAGTCCATCTGCTGGGGCCAACGTCCTGACTTTC
>-|TRBJ1-2|-|TRBV13
CASSFQKREHGYTF
TGTGCCAGCAGCTTTCAGAAGAGAGAACATGGCTACACCTTC
>once|TRBJ2-5|-|TRBV7-9
CASSLVAETQYF
TGTGCCAGCAGCTTAGTCGCCGAGACCCAGTACTTC
>few|TRBJ1-6|-|TRBV3-1/TRBV3-2
CASSQEVVGTPPLHF
TGTGCCAGCAGCCAAGAGGTGGTCGGAACTCCACCCCTCCACTTT
>-|TRBJ2-7|TRBD2|TRBV3-1/TRBV3-2
CASSSQRGDYEQYF
TGTGCCAGCAGCTCTCAGCGGGGGGATTACGAGCAGTACTTC
>-|TRBJ2-7|-|TRBV9
CASSVGPENYEQYF
TGTGCCAGCAGCGTCGGACCAGAGAATTACGAGCAGTACTTC
>-|TRBJ1-5|-|TRBV6-5
CASSGVGDNQPQHF
TGTGCCAGCTCTGGTGTAGGTGATAATCAGCCCCAGCATTTT
>-|TRBJ1-1|-|TRBV29-1
CSVVQQNTEAFF
TGCAGCGTTGTACAGCAGAACACTGAAGCTTTCTTT
>-|TRBJ1-5|-|TRBV19
CASRGPQVQPQHF
TGTGCCAGTAGGGGCCCTCAGGTTCAGCCCCAGCATTTT
>-|TRBJ2-3|-|TRBV5-1
CASSSGRGETDTQYF
TGCGCCAGCAGCTCCGGTAGGGGGGAAACAGATACGCAGTATTTT
>-|TRBJ2-3|TRBD2|TRBV27
CASSFRLAGGPSTDTQYF
TGTGCCAGCAGTTTTCGTCTAGCGGGGGGCCCTAGCACAGATACGCAGTATTTT
>-|TRBJ1-5|-|TRBV12-3/TRBV12-4
CASSFGTNQPQHF
TGTGCCAGCAGTTTCGGCACGAATCAGCCCCAGCATTTT
>-|TRBJ2-1|TRBD1|TRBV28
CASSIYGTGKRNEQFF
TGTGCCAGCAGTATCTACGGGACAGGGAAAAGGAATGAGCAGTTCTTC
>-|TRBJ2-7|-|TRBV25-1
CATLGLGFPYEQYF
TGTGCCACCTTGGGTCTAGGGTTTCCCTACGAGCAGTACTTC
>-|TRBJ1-1|TRBD1|TRBV9
CASSPRTGMNTEAFF
TGTGCCAGCAGCCCCCGGACAGGGATGAACACTGAAGCTTTCTTT
>-|TRBJ2-3|TRBD2|TRBV7-9
CASSLDLRIGSGHTDTQYF
TGTGCCAGCAGCTTAGACCTTCGAATCGGTAGCGGGCACACAGATACGCAGTATTTT
>-|TRBJ2-3|TRBD2|TRBV5-1
CASSLVLAVFLNTQYF
TGCGCCAGCAGCTTGGTGCTAGCGGTCTTCTTAAATACGCAGTATTTT
>-|TRBJ1-3|-|TRBV10-3
CAIRGAGAGNTIYF
TGTGCCATCAGGGGGGCAGGAGCCGGAAACACCATATATTTT
>-|TRBJ1-1|-|TRBV28
CASSLLVGNTEAFF
TGCGCCAGCAGTTTATTGGTGGGAAACACTGAAGCTTTCTTT
>-|TRBJ1-4|TRBD1|TRBV10-3
CAISSGTGGEKLFF
TGTGCCATCAGTTCCGGGACAGGGGGAGAAAAACTGTTTTTT
>-|TRBJ1-1|-|TRBV19
CASSLQRMNTEAFF
TGTGCCAGTAGTCTACAGCGGATGAACACTGAAGCTTTCTTT
>-|TRBJ2-7|-|TRBV2
CASSEMGSLYF
TGTGCCAGCAGTGAAATGGGTAGCTTGTACTTC
>-|TRBJ1-5|-|TRBV2
CASSDPRYSNQPQHF
TGTGCCAGCAGTGACCCGCGGTATAGCAATCAGCCCCAGCATTTT
>-|TRBJ1-1|-|TRBV12-3/TRBV12-4
CAIPGLRNTEAFF
TGTGCCATTCCGGGACTTCGAAACACTGAAGCTTTCTTT
>-|TRBJ1-2|TRBD1|TRBV27
CASSLPGGGYTF
TGTGCCAGCAGTTTGCCAGGGGGCGGCTACACCTTC
>-|TRBJ2-7|TRBD1|TRBV30
CAWSGRQGPEQYF
TGTGCCTGGAGTGGAAGACAGGGACCCGAGCAGTACTTC
>-|TRBJ2-3|-|TRBV7-2
CASSPTQGRGPVGTDTQYF
TGTGCCAGCAGCCCCACCCAGGGGAGGGGGCCAGTGGGCACAGATACGCAGTATTTT
>-|TRBJ2-5|TRBD1|TRBV7-8
CASSLAPQGARETQYF
TGTGCCAGCAGCTTGGCCCCGCAGGGGGCCCGGGAGACCCAGTACTTC
>-|TRBJ1-1|TRBD1|TRBV7-7
CASSLDRHEAFF
TGTGCCAGCAGCTTGGACAGGCATGAAGCTTTCTTT
>-|TRBJ2-7|-|TRBV6-5
CASSYSGGGSSYEQYF
TGTGCCAGCAGTTACTCGGGTGGGGGGAGCTCCTACGAGCAGTACTTC